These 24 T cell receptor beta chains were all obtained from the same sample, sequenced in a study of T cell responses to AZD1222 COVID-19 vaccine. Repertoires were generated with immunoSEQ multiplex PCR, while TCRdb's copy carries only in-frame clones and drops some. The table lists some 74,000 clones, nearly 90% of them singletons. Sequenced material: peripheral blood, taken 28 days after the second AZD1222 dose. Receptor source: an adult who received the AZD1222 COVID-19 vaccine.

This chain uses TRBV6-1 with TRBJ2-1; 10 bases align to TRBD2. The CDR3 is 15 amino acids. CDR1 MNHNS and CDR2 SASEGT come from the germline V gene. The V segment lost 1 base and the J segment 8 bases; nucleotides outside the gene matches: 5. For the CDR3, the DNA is TGTGCCAGCAGTGAAGGGGCTAGCGGGAGCCATGAGCAGTTCTTC. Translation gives CASSEGASGSHEQFF.

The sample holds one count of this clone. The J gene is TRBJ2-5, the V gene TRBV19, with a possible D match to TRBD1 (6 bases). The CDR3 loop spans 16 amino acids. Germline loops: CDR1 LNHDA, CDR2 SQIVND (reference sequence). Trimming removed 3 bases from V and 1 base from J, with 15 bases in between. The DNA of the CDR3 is TGTGCCAGTAGTATGAGGTTCGACAGGACCCAAGAGACCCAGTACTTC. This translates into CASSMRFDRTQETQYF. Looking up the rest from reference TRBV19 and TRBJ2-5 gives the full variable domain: DGGITQSPKYLFRKEGQNVTLSCEQNLNHDAMYWYRQDPGQGLRLIYYSQIVNDFQKGDIAEGYSVSREKKESFPLTVTSAQKNPTAFYLCASSMRFDRTQETQYFGPGTRLLVL.

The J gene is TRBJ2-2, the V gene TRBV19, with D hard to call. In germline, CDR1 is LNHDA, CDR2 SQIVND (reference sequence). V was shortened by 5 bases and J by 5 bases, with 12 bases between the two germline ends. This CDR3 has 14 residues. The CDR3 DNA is TGTGCCAGTAGTCGGCAGGAGCTTACCGGGGAGCTGTTTTTT. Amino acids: CASSRQELTGELFF.

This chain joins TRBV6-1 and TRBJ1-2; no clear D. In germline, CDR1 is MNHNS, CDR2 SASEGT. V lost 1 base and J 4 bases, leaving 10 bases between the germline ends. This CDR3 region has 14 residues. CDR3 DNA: TGTGCCAGCAGTGAAGGTATAGGATTCTATGGCTACACCTTC. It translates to CASSEGIGFYGYTF.

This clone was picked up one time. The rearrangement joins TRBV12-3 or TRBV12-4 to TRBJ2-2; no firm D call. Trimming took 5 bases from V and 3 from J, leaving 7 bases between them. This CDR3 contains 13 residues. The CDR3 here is CASSAGYTGELFF. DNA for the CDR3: TGTGCCAGCAGTGCCGGGTACACCGGGGAGCTGTTTTTT.

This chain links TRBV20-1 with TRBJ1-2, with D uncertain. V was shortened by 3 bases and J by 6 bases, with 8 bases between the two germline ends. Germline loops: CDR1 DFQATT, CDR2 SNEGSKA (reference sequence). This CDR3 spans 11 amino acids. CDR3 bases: TGCAGTGCTAGGGGAACTGATGGCTACACCTTC. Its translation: CSARGTDGYTF.

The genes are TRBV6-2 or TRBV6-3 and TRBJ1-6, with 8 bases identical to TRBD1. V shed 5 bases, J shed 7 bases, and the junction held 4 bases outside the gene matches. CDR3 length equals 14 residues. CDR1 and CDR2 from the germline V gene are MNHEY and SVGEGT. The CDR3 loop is CASSLTGENSPLHF. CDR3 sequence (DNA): TGTGCCAGCAGTCTGACAGGGGAAAATTCACCCCTCCACTTT.

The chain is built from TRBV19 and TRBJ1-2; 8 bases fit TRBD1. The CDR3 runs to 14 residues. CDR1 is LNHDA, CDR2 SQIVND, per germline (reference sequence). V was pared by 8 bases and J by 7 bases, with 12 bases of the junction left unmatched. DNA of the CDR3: TGTGCCAGTCGAGGACAGGGAAAGGGGGCTGGCTACACCTTC. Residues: CASRGQGKGAGYTF.

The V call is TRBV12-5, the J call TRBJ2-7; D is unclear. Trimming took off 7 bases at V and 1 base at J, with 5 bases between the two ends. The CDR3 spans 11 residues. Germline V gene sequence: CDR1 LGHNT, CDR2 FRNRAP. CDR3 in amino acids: CASASSYEQYF. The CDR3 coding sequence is TGTGCTAGTGCCAGTTCCTACGAGCAGTACTTC.

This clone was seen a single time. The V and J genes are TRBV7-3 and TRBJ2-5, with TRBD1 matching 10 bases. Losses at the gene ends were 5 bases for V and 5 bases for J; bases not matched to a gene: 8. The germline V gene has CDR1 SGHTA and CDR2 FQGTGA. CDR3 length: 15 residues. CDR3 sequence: CASSPTGTGAETQYF. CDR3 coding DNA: TGTGCCAGCAGCCCAACCGGGACAGGGGCTGAGACCCAGTACTTC.

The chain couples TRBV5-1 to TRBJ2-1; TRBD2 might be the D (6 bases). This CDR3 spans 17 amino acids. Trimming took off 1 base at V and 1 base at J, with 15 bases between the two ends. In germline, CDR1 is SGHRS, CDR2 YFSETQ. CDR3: CASSLSRGGQSYNEQFF. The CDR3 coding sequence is TGCGCCAGCAGCTTGTCTAGAGGAGGGCAATCCTACAATGAGCAGTTCTTC.

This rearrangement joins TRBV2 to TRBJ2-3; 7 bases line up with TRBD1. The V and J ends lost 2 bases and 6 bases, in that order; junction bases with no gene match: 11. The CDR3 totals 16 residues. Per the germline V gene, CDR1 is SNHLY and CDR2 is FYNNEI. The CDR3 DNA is TGTGCCAGCAGTGAATTTGGGACAGTACCCCCTGATACGCAGTATTTT. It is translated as CASSEFGTVPPDTQYF.

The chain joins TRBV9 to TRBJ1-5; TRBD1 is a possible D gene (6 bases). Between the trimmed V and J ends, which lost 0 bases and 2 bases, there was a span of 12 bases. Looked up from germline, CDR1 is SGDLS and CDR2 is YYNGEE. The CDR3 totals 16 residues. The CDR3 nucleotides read TGTGCCAGCAGCGTAGGAGGTCCAGGGGGCAATCAGCCCCAGCATTTT. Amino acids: CASSVGGPGGNQPQHF.

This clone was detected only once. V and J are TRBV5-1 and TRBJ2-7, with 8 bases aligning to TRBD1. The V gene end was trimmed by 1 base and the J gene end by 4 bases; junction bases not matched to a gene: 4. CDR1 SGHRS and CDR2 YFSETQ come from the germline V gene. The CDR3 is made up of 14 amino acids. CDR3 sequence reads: CASSLPDRDYEQYF. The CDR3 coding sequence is TGCGCCAGCAGCTTGCCGGACAGGGATTACGAGCAGTACTTC. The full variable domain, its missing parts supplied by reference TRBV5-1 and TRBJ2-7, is KAGVTQTPRYLIKTRGQQVTLSCSPISGHRSVSWYQQTPGQGLQFLFEYFSETQRNKGNFPGRFSGRQFSNSRSEMNVSTLELGDSALYLCASSLPDRDYEQYFGPGTRLTVT.

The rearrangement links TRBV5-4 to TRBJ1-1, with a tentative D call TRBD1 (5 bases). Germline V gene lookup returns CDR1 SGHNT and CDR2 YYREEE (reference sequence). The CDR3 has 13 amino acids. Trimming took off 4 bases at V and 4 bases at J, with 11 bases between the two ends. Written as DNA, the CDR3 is TGTGCCAGCAGCGGGGCCCTGCGCACTGAAGCTTTCTTT. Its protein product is CASSGALRTEAFF.

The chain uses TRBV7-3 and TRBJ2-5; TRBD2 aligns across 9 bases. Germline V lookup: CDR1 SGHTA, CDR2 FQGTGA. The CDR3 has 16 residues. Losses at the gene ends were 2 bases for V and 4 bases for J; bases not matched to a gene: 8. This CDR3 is CASSLGSGSFGETQYF. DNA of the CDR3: TGTGCCAGCAGCTTAGGTAGCGGGAGTTTTGGAGAGACCCAGTACTTC.

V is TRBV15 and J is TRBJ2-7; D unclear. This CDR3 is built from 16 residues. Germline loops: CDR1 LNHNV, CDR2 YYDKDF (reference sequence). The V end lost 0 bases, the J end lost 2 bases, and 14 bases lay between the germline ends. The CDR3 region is CATSRDLGGSPYEQYF. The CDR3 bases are TGTGCCACCAGCAGAGATTTAGGTGGTAGCCCCTACGAGCAGTACTTC.

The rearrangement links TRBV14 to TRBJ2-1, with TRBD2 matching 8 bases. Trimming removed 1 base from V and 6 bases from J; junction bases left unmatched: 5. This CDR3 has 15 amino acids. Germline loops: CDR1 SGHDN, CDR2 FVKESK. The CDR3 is CASSQGLANFNEQFF. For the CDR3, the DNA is TGTGCCAGCAGCCAAGGACTAGCGAACTTCAATGAGCAGTTCTTC.

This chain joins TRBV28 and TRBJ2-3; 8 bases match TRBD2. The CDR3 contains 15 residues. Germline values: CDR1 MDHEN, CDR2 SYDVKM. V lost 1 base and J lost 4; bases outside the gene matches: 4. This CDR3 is CASSLSGGGADTQYF. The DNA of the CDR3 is TGTGCCAGCAGTTTATCGGGAGGGGGGGCAGATACGCAGTATTTT.

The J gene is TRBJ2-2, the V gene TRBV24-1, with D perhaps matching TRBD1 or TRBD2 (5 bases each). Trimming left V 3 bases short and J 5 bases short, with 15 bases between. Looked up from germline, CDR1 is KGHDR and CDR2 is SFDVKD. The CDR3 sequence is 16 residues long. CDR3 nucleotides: TGTGCCACCAGTGATAACTCCGGGACGGTAACCGGGGAGCTGTTTTTT. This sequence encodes CATSDNSGTVTGELFF.

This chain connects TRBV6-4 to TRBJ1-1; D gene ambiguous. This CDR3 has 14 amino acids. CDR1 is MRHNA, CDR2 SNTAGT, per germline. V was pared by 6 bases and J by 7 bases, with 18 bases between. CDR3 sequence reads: CASRQQLSFGEAFF. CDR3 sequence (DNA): TGTGCCAGCAGACAACAGTTATCCTTTGGTGAAGCTTTCTTT.

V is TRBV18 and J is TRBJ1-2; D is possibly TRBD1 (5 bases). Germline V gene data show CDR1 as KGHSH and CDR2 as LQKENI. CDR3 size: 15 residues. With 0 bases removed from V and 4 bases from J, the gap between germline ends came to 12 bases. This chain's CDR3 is CASSPPRGFTYGYTF. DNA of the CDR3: TGTGCCAGCTCACCACCGAGGGGCTTCACCTATGGCTACACCTTC.

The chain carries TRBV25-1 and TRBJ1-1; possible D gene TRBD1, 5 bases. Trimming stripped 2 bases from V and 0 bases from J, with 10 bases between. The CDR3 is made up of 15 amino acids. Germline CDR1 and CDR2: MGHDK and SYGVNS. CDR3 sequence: CASSEQGILNTEAFF. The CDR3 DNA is TGTGCCAGCAGTGAACAGGGTATCTTGAACACTGAAGCTTTCTTT.

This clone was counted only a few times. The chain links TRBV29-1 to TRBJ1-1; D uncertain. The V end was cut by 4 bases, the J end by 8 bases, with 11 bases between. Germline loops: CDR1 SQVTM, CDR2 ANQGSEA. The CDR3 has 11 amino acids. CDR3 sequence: CSVVFQLEAFF. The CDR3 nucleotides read TGCAGCGTTGTCTTCCAGCTAGAAGCTTTCTTT.